The 28 T cell receptor beta chains presented below share a single source sample, sequenced in a study of blood T cell repertoires in COVID-19. The assay was immunoSEQ multiplex PCR, and TCRdb's table has in-frame clones only and misses some. The sample has 270,000 or so clones; just under 90% are singletons. Sample: peripheral blood. Source of these receptors: a woman younger than 45 with COVID-19, enrolled during active disease.

The chain recombines TRBV4-1 with TRBJ2-2, with D possibly TRBD1 on 6 matching bases. CDR1 is MGHRA and CDR2 is YSYEKL in the germline V gene. The ends were cut back, 4 bases at V and 7 bases at J, with 13 bases in the middle. This CDR3 spans 14 amino acids. This CDR3 is CASSPRRGNGELFF. The CDR3 bases are TGCGCCAGCAGCCCCCGTAGGGGGAACGGGGAGCTGTTTTTT.

The genes are TRBV19 and TRBJ2-3; unclear D gene. Germline V gene sequence: CDR1 LNHDA, CDR2 SQIVND (reference sequence). V lost 5 bases, J lost 6 bases, and 12 bases lay in between. CDR3 length equals 13 residues. The chain's CDR3 is CASSLLPRDTQYF. The CDR3 DNA reads TGTGCCAGTAGTCTACTGCCTAGGGATACGCAGTATTTT.

The chain combines TRBV10-3 with TRBJ2-7; 8 bases are a match to TRBD1. V gave up 8 bases and J gave up 4 bases; unmatched junction bases: 16. CDR3 length: 16 amino acids. Germline CDR1 and CDR2: ENHRY and SYGVKD. CDR3: CAISGSTGQVVYEQYF. The CDR3 DNA sequence: TGTGCCATCTCGGGTAGTACGGGACAGGTAGTTTACGAGCAGTACTTC.

The chain combines TRBV12-3 or TRBV12-4 with TRBJ2-2, with D unresolved. The CDR3 loop spans 12 amino acids. V gave up 3 bases and J gave up 6 bases, with 5 bases separating them. CDR3 in amino acids: CASSFFSGELFF. CDR3 sequence (DNA): TGTGCCAGCAGTTTCTTCTCCGGGGAGCTGTTTTTT.

The rearrangement links TRBV4-1 to TRBJ1-1; D gene uncertain. This CDR3 has 15 amino acids. Trimming stripped 0 bases from V and 1 base from J, with 9 bases between. The germline gives CDR1 MGHRA, CDR2 YSYEKL. Here the CDR3 reads CASSQDNAGNTEAFF. CDR3 DNA: TGCGCCAGCAGCCAAGATAACGCAGGGAACACTGAAGCTTTCTTT.

The V gene is TRBV11-2, the J gene TRBJ2-5; 10 bases fit TRBD2. Germline V gene sequence: CDR1 SGHAT, CDR2 FQNNGV. After removal of 5 bases from V and 2 bases from J, the junction contained 5 bases not matched to a gene. CDR3 size: 15 residues. CDR3 sequence reads: CASSLGLAEQETQYF. CDR3 in DNA: TGTGCCAGCAGCCTCGGACTAGCGGAACAAGAGACCCAGTACTTC.

In its sample, this clone was seen once. The chain uses TRBV2 and TRBJ2-1; 7 bases map to TRBD1. The CDR3 spans 12 residues. J gave up 4 bases and V 8 bases, and 2 bases lay outside the gene matches. From germline, CDR1 is SNHLY and CDR2 FYNNEI. The DNA of the CDR3 is TGTGCCAGCTGGGACAGTTACAATGAGCAGTTCTTC. Its translation: CASWDSYNEQFF.

The chain carries TRBV28 and TRBJ1-1; a weak D match, TRBD1 (5 bases). CDR1 and CDR2 (germline): MDHEN, SYDVKM. V was pared by 6 bases and J by 0 bases, with 8 bases between. The CDR3 has 13 residues. CDR3 sequence (DNA): TGTGCCAGCAGCGACAGAATGAACACTGAAGCTTTCTTT. This translates into CASSDRMNTEAFF.

The chain couples TRBV19 to TRBJ1-1; tentatively, D is TRBD1 (6 bases). The CDR3 runs to 15 residues. V gave up 7 bases and J gave up 5 bases, with 20 bases separating them. Germline lookup yields CDR1 LNHDA and CDR2 SQIVND (reference sequence). For the CDR3, the DNA is TGTGCCAGTACCCTGGGGGGGGCGAGGGGAACTGAAGCTTTCTTT. Protein product: CASTLGGARGTEAFF.

The CDR3 DNA follows: TGTGCCAGCAATTCGTATAGGCGGGGGGTTAACAATGAGCAGTTCTTC. This gives the protein CASNSYRRGVNNEQFF. This rearrangement joins TRBV2 to TRBJ2-1; 8 nucleotides match TRBD2. Germline CDR1 reads SNHLY; CDR2 reads FYNNEI. V lost 7 bases, J lost 5 bases, and 13 bases stayed unmatched. The CDR3 contains 16 residues.

The chain combines TRBV28 with TRBJ2-3; possibly TRBD2 for D (7 bases). The CDR3 covers 13 residues. The germline gives CDR1 MDHEN, CDR2 SYDVKM. Deletions cut 6 bases from V and 7 bases from J, with 14 bases between. The CDR3 region has the DNA TGTGCCAGCAGCCCGGGGGGCCGGTATACGCAGTATTTT. Protein product: CASSPGGRYTQYF.

The rearrangement uses TRBV5-6 and TRBJ2-7; D may be TRBD1 (6 bases). V was shortened by 8 bases and J by 1 base, with 22 bases between the two germline ends. Germline CDR1 reads SGHDT; CDR2 reads YYEEEE. This CDR3 has 16 amino acids. For the CDR3, the DNA is TGTGCCAGTAGGGACACCTCGGGGTCCTATTCCTACGAGCAGTACTTC. Amino acids: CASRDTSGSYSYEQYF.

This clone was detected a few times. The gene calls are TRBV6-6 and TRBJ1-1; 11 bases line up with TRBD1. This CDR3 comprises 16 residues. Germline V CDR1 and CDR2: MNHNY, SVGAGI (reference sequence). V shed 0 bases, J shed 4 bases, and the junction held 4 bases outside the gene matches. The CDR3 DNA reads TGTGCCAGCAGTTACTCGCTGGACAGGGGGCTCACTGAAGCTTTCTTT. Residues: CASSYSLDRGLTEAFF.

This rearrangement joins TRBV10-1 to TRBJ1-2, with D perhaps TRBD1 (6 bases). The length of the CDR3 is 14 residues. Deletions cut 3 bases from V and 4 bases from J, with 12 bases between. Per germline, CDR1 WNHNN and CDR2 SYGVQD (reference sequence). The DNA of the CDR3 is TGCGCCAGCAGTGAATCCGGACAGTTCTATGGCTACACCTTC. This codes for CASSESGQFYGYTF.

CDR3 nucleotide sequence: TGTGCCACCAGCAGACCGTTCGACAGGGCACAGGGCTACACCTTC. Translated, it gives CATSRPFDRAQGYTF. The chain is built from TRBV15 and TRBJ1-2; the match to TRBD1 covers 7 bases. Germline CDR1 reads LNHNV; CDR2 reads YYDKDF (reference sequence). This CDR3 is 15 amino acids long. The ends lost 2 bases at V and 8 bases at J; junction bases unmatched: 11.

For the CDR3, the DNA is TGTGCCAGCAGCATCGGGACTAGCGGGGGCAATGAGCAGTTCTTC. Residues: CASSIGTSGGNEQFF. The rearrangement links TRBV7-8 to TRBJ2-1; 14 bases line up with TRBD2. Per the germline V gene, CDR1 is SGHVS and CDR2 is FQNEAQ. Trimming removed 5 bases from V and 6 bases from J; junction bases left unmatched: 3. This CDR3 is built from 15 residues.

With respect to this clone: At one boundary the junction diverges from the germline segment, which might be a read error. The V call is TRBV7-8, the J call TRBJ1-6; 7 nucleotides agree with TRBD1. Germline-derived CDR1 and CDR2 are SGHVS and FQNEAQ. The CDR3 consists of 19 residues. The CDR3 sequence: CASSLAPDRRATYNSPLHF. The CDR3 DNA sequence: TGTGCCAGCAGCCTAGCTCCGGACAGGCGAGCGACCTATAATTCACCCCTCCACTTT.

The rearrangement joins TRBV29-1 to TRBJ1-2, with D perhaps matching TRBD1 (6 bases). This CDR3 region has 15 residues. Germline CDR1 and CDR2: SQVTM and ANQGSEA. The V gene lost 5 bases and the J gene lost 3 bases, with 19 bases spanning the gap. For the CDR3, the DNA is TGCAGCGTTTATGGGAGGGACAATTCCGACTATGGCTACACCTTC. This codes for CSVYGRDNSDYGYTF.

This clone was recorded only once. The chain's CDR3 is CASSLSRAATNEKLFF. CDR3 bases: TGTGCCAGCAGCTTATCCAGGGCCGCAACTAATGAAAAACTGTTTTTT. V is TRBV7-8 and J is TRBJ1-4; tentative D call: TRBD1 (5 bases). Per the germline V gene, CDR1 is SGHVS and CDR2 is FQNEAQ. The length of the CDR3 is 16 residues. Trimming took 2 bases from V and 0 from J, leaving 10 bases between them.

The chain is built from TRBV6-5 and TRBJ1-4; tentatively, D is TRBD1 (5 bases). Germline V gives CDR1 MNHEY, CDR2 SVGAGI. The CDR3 loop spans 16 amino acids. Trimming cost V 0 bases and J 1 base, with 9 bases left between them. The CDR3 DNA follows: TGTGCCAGCAGTTACTCCTGGGGGGGAACTAATGAAAAACTGTTTTTT. Translated, it gives CASSYSWGGTNEKLFF.

J is TRBJ2-5 and V is TRBV3-1 (or the pseudogene TRBV3-2); TRBD2 agrees at 7 bases. From germline, CDR1 is LGHDT and CDR2 YNNKEL (reference sequence). J lost 4 bases, V lost 6 bases, and 5 bases had no gene match. This CDR3 has 13 amino acids. The CDR3 region is CASRELALETQYF. The CDR3 DNA follows: TGTGCCAGCAGGGAACTAGCGTTAGAGACCCAGTACTTC.

The chain couples TRBV4-1 to TRBJ2-1; possibly TRBD2 for D (6 bases). The V and J ends lost 6 bases and 4 bases respectively, with 19 bases between them. The V gene's germline CDR1 is MGHRA and CDR2 YSYEKL. This CDR3 region has 16 residues. The CDR3 region has the DNA TGCGCCAGCAGTCTCTTTTGGGGGGAAGGTTACAATGAGCAGTTCTTC. It is translated as CASSLFWGEGYNEQFF.

Here the CDR3 DNA reads TGCGCCAGCAGCATCGGGACAGGGGGGACAGTCTACGAGCAGTACTTC. Amino acids: CASSIGTGGTVYEQYF. The chain couples TRBV5-1 to TRBJ2-7; TRBD1 matches 11 bases. The CDR3 runs 16 residues. The junction had 9 bases not matched to a gene; V was cut back by 4 bases and J by 3 bases. Germline lookup yields CDR1 SGHRS and CDR2 YFSETQ.

The chain is built from TRBV4-1 and TRBJ2-7, with D perhaps TRBD2 (6 bases). Deletions cut 4 bases from V and 3 bases from J, with 19 bases between. The germline V gene has CDR1 MGHRA and CDR2 YSYEKL. The CDR3 has 16 residues. The CDR3 reads CASSPGGRQSNYEQYF. CDR3 in DNA: TGCGCCAGCAGCCCCGGAGGGAGACAGAGTAACTACGAGCAGTACTTC.

The genes are TRBV27 and TRBJ1-1; tentative D call: TRBD1 (5 bases). CDR1 and CDR2 from the germline V gene are MNHEY and SMNVEV (reference sequence). This CDR3 region has 15 residues. V was trimmed by 6 bases and J by 1 base, leaving 15 bases between them. The CDR3 sequence is CASSDQGMGNTEAFF. CDR3 in DNA: TGTGCCAGCAGCGACCAGGGTATGGGGAACACTGAAGCTTTCTTT.

V usage is TRBV7-8 and J usage is TRBJ2-7; possible D gene TRBD1, 6 bases. The germline gives CDR1 SGHVS, CDR2 FQNEAQ. This CDR3 region has 14 residues. V lost 2 bases, J lost 3 bases, and 11 bases lay in between. CDR3 protein: CASSLFRGIYEQYF. The DNA for the CDR3 is TGTGCCAGCAGCTTATTTAGGGGGATCTACGAGCAGTACTTC.

The chain employs TRBV2 and TRBJ2-3, with a tentative D call TRBD1 (6 bases). The CDR3 has 11 amino acids. V was pared by 7 bases and J by 8 bases, with 10 bases between. From germline, CDR1 is SNHLY and CDR2 FYNNEI. This CDR3 is CASTQGTTQYF. The CDR3 DNA follows: TGTGCCAGCACACAGGGCACTACGCAGTATTTT.

The genes are TRBV19 and TRBJ1-3; no clear D. This CDR3 comprises 14 residues. Trimming stripped 5 bases from V and 2 bases from J, with 10 bases between. Germline V gene sequence: CDR1 LNHDA, CDR2 SQIVND (reference sequence). CDR3 amino acids: CASSLRLTGNTIYF. CDR3 nucleotide sequence: TGTGCCAGTAGTCTAAGACTTACTGGAAACACCATATATTTT.